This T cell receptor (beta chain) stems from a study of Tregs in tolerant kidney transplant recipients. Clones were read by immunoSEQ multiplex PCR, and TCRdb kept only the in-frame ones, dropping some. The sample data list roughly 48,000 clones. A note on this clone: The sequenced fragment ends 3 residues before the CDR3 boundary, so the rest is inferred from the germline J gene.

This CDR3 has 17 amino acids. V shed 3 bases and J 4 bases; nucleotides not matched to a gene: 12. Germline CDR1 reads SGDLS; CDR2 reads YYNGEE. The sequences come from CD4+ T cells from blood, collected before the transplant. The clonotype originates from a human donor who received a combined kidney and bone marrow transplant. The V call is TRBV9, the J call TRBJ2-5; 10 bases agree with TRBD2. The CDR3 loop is CASSGGTGLARGETQYF. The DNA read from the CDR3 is TGTGCCAGCAGCGGAGGAACGGGACTAGCGAGGGGAGAGACC. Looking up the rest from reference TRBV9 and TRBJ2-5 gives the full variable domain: DSGVTQTPKHLITATGQRVTLRCSPRSGDLSVYWYQQSLDQGLQFLIQYYNGEERAKGNILERFSAQQFPDLHSELNLSSLELGDSALYFCASSGGTGLARGETQYFGPGTRLLVL.